This T cell receptor (beta chain) was identified during a study of T cell responses to AZD1222 COVID-19 vaccine (dated by TCRdb to 2020 to 2022). About the study as a whole: A total of about 240 trial participants underwent TCR sequencing, of whom some 210 received two doses of AZD1222 and about 25 received two doses of the MenACWY control vaccine. Enrollment into the trials was organized by age into subgroups of 18-55, 56-69 and 70-plus years, and those subgroups contained roughly 150, 30 and 60 TCR-sequenced participants, respectively.

Note on this clone: The clone's antigen remains unknown. Per-base qualities were not stored, and no clone one base away is much larger.

Study-wide findings and limitations: Participants were mostly white British and included more females than males, and it was suggested by the authors that clonal diversity may have been underestimated. Epitopes outside the regions mutated in the B.1.351 and B.1.1.7 variants were reportedly recognized by nearly half of the unique spike-specific TCRs. In the small 56-69-year group, the increase in depth fell short of significance, most likely because of low power. Conclusions about previously exposed vaccinees were limited because only six AZD1222 recipients were SARS-CoV-2 seropositive at baseline. Because no day 14 peak-response samples were available, the repertoires could be characterized only after the peak T cell response. Vaccine-associated CD4 TCRs spanned the whole spike protein, with dominant responses in regions 160-218 and 743-854. Spike-specific TCR breadth and depth rose significantly after two AZD1222 doses compared with day 0 and with MenACWY recipients.

The CDR3 regions of human TCRbeta chains were analyzed by immunosequencing. The authors processed their data as follows. TCRs in the repertoires were matched against a reference library of SARS-CoV-2-specific TCRs that had been generated with the MIRA antigen-specificity platform. Breadth meant the fraction of unique TCRs that were SARS-CoV-2-associated, whereas depth meant the fraction of total T cells that were SARS-CoV-2-associated. Using the MIRA data, each spike-specific TCR was assigned both to the spike region to which the TCR was reactive and to a CD4 or CD8 class. Log10-transformed breadth and depth values were compared by one-way ANOVA with Sidak's multiple comparisons tests. The clones in this table, taken by TCRdb from immuneACCESS, are in-frame only. Not every clone is retained; where verified, under half of the shortfall comes from an unresolved V gene, and the cause of the rest is unknown. V and J calls and clone size come straight from that table; D and trimming were deduced from the DNA. The sample data list over 130,000 clones, and roughly 90% of these were observed just once. 3% to 3.5% of the sample belongs to the ten largest clones.

In the paper's terms, the time point label means: about 28 days (+/-7) after the second vaccine dose. AZD1222 recipients whose second dose came at about 4 weeks and those whose second dose came at about 12 weeks were combined into one group, since spike-specific TCR depth and breadth did not differ between the two schedules. Samples from vaccinated people were obtained from the UK trials COV001 and COV002, which included a single-blind randomized controlled phase 2/3 trial of AZD1222 (ChAdOx1 nCoV-19) in healthy adults. For TCRbeta chain sequencing, PBMC samples were collected from trial participants at day 0 and at day 28 after the second dose. The sequence was obtained from an adult who received the AZD1222 COVID-19 vaccine. The specimen comprised peripheral blood, sampled 28 days after the second AZD1222 dose.

The DNA sequence is TGTGCCAGTAGTGGCTACAGGGGGAGGAACACTGAAGCTTTCTTT. Its translation is CASSGYRGRNTEAFF. Here the chain combines TRBV19 and TRBJ1-1, and TRBD1 aligns with 8 junction nucleotides. From its cysteine to its phenylalanine, the CDR3 spans 15 amino acids. The CDR3 DNA has 45 bases and is translated from base 1. At the junction V is shortened by 5 bases and J by 1 base; bases outside the gene matches: 6. CDR1 and CDR2 (LNHDA, SQIVND) derive from the germline V gene (reference sequence).